What follows are 6 T cell receptor beta chains derived from one specimen sequenced in a study of blood T cell repertoires in COVID-19. Assay: immunoSEQ multiplex PCR; the TCRdb copy retains only in-frame clones and omits some. The table includes approximately 90,000 clones, 70% to 90% detected once. Specimen: peripheral blood. All receptors derive from a woman of 80 years or more with acute or convalescent COVID-19.

This chain links TRBV6-5 with TRBJ2-7, with 7 bases identical to TRBD1. With V trimmed by 8 bases and J by 3 bases, 7 bases remained unmatched. The CDR3 contains 13 residues. CDR1 and CDR2 from the germline V gene are MNHEY and SVGAGI. The CDR3: CASLGDRDYEQYF. CDR3 bases: TGTGCCAGCCTTGGAGACAGGGACTACGAGCAGTACTTC.

The chain carries TRBV6-5 and TRBJ1-2, with D possibly matching TRBD1 (5 bases). The CDR3 runs to 12 residues. Germline-derived CDR1 and CDR2 are MNHEY and SVGAGI. V dropped 8 bases and J dropped 2 bases, with 9 bases sitting between them. CDR3 loop: CASGARNYGYTF. CDR3 coding DNA: TGTGCCAGCGGGGCCAGAAACTATGGCTACACCTTC.

The chain carries TRBV30 and TRBJ1-6; no definite D call. This CDR3 has 13 amino acids. Germline CDR1 GTSNPN, CDR2 SVGIG (reference sequence). V was cut by 2 bases and J by 7 bases, with 9 bases left in between. The CDR3 sequence: CAWSPGINSPLHF. DNA for the CDR3: TGTGCCTGGAGTCCCGGGATAAATTCACCCCTCCACTTT.

The chain joins TRBV6-5 to TRBJ1-4, with 9 bases that match TRBD1. J gave up 5 bases and V 0 bases, and 1 base lay outside the gene matches. Germline CDR1 MNHEY, CDR2 SVGAGI. The CDR3 runs to 15 residues. The CDR3 here is CASSYSDRGNEKLFF. The CDR3, as DNA: TGTGCCAGCAGTTACTCGGACAGGGGAAATGAAAAACTGTTTTTT.

This clone was detected only a few times. The rearrangement uses TRBV19 and TRBJ1-2; 8 nucleotides agree with TRBD1. Germline trimming cut 3 bases from V and 7 bases from J; bases unmatched to any gene: 4. The CDR3 spans 13 residues. The V gene's germline CDR1 is LNHDA and CDR2 SQIVND (reference sequence). CDR3 residues: CASSIRTGLGYTF. CDR3 DNA sequence: TGTGCCAGTAGTATCCGGACAGGGCTTGGCTACACCTTC.

The chain combines TRBV29-1 with TRBJ1-4; D not certain. V was shortened by 4 bases and J by 8 bases, with 11 bases between the two germline ends. The CDR3 runs to 12 residues. In germline, CDR1 is SQVTM, CDR2 ANQGSEA. The CDR3 here is CSVGLGSEKLFF. The DNA for the CDR3 is TGCAGCGTTGGGTTGGGCTCGGAAAAACTGTTTTTT.